A single sample is the source of the 6 T cell receptor beta chains below, sequenced in a study of beta chain features in type 1 diabetes. Overall study results and limits: The study found moderately but significantly shorter TCRB CDR3s in all four CD4+ subsets of Type 1 diabetes patients.

For these TCRs, the target antigens are not known. Reverse transcription of all isolated RNA meant that expressed TCRB transcripts were sequenced. Repertoires were generated with immunoSEQ multiplex PCR, while TCRdb's copy carries only in-frame clones and drops some. The profile shows roughly 340,000 clones, over 10% of them singletons. Sequencing input: naive CD4+ T cells from blood. Receptor source: a woman aged 18 to 35 with type 1 diabetes.

In regard to this clone: Other DNA sequences from this sample encode an identical CDR3 as well. The chain links TRBV18 to TRBJ2-5; tentative D call: TRBD2 (5 bases). This CDR3 is built from 13 residues. The germline gives CDR1 KGHSH, CDR2 LQKENI. Trimming removed 1 base from V and 4 bases from J, with 7 bases in between. The CDR3 sequence is CASSPREGETQYF. DNA of the CDR3: TGTGCCAGCTCACCACGCGAGGGAGAGACCCAGTACTTC.

The chain has TRBV4-3 and TRBJ1-2; the match to TRBD1 covers 7 bases. V was pared by 0 bases and J by 7 bases, with 5 bases of the junction left unmatched. In germline, CDR1 is LGHNA, CDR2 YSLEER. This CDR3 is built from 14 residues. The CDR3: CASSQEAGGRGYTF. The CDR3 DNA is TGCGCCAGCAGCCAAGAGGCAGGGGGACGTGGCTACACCTTC.

This clone has more than one count but fewer than ten. The chain is built from TRBV2 and TRBJ1-2, with TRBD1 matching 10 bases. Germline V gene data show CDR1 as SNHLY and CDR2 as FYNNEI. The CDR3 extends over 11 amino acids. V was clipped by 7 bases and J by 11 bases; unmatched bases: 4. In DNA, the CDR3 is TGTGCCAGCAACGACAGGGGGCGGTACACCTTC. Its translation: CASNDRGRYTF.

V gene TRBV9 combines with J gene TRBJ1-2; D might be TRBD1 (5 bases). The CDR3 length is 14 residues. V lost 0 bases, J lost 7 bases, and 13 bases lay in between. Germline CDR1 and CDR2: SGDLS and YYNGEE. DNA of the CDR3: TGTGCCAGCAGCGTAGGCCGCCGGGACTCTGGCTACACCTTC. It codes for CASSVGRRDSGYTF.

This clone was seen more than once but under ten times. The chain links TRBV19 to TRBJ1-1; no clear D. Per germline, CDR1 LNHDA and CDR2 SQIVND (reference sequence). This CDR3 spans 14 amino acids. Deletions cut 3 bases from V and 5 bases from J, with 13 bases between. CDR3 region: CASSIPGYWTEAFF. The CDR3 DNA reads as TGTGCCAGTAGTATTCCGGGATATTGGACTGAAGCTTTCTTT.

This clone has a handful of counts. The gene calls are TRBV5-1 and TRBJ1-1; no clear D. Germline V gene sequence: CDR1 SGHRS, CDR2 YFSETQ. The CDR3 spans 13 residues. The ends were cut back, 2 bases at V and 1 base at J, with 6 bases in the middle. CDR3 in amino acids: CASSFRGNTEAFF. In DNA, the CDR3 is TGCGCCAGCAGCTTTCGCGGGAACACTGAAGCTTTCTTT.